This T cell receptor (beta chain) comes out of a study of blood T cell repertoires in COVID-19. Trimming took 6 bases from V and 0 from J; bases not matched to a gene: 5. Germline values: CDR1 MDHEN, CDR2 SYDVKM. The CDR3 has 15 residues. This clone was picked up a small number of times. Per the original data handling: Researchers report that nucleated cell counts were estimated from reference gene primer amplification. Clones were sequenced by immunoSEQ multiplex PCR, and TCRdb holds only the in-frame ones, with some missing. The DNA was the basis for D and trimming; V, J and clone size are from that table. The sample includes 250,000 to 350,000 clones, approximately 92% of them seen just once.

The source material was PBMCs or T cells enriched from blood (not recorded which). The genes are TRBV28 and TRBJ2-7, with 10 bases lining up with TRBD1. The clonotype comes from a woman in her 30s who had recovered from COVID-19. CDR3 nucleotides: TGTGCCAGCAGAAAGGGACAGGGGATCTCCTACGAGCAGTACTTC. Translating it yields CASRKGQGISYEQYF.